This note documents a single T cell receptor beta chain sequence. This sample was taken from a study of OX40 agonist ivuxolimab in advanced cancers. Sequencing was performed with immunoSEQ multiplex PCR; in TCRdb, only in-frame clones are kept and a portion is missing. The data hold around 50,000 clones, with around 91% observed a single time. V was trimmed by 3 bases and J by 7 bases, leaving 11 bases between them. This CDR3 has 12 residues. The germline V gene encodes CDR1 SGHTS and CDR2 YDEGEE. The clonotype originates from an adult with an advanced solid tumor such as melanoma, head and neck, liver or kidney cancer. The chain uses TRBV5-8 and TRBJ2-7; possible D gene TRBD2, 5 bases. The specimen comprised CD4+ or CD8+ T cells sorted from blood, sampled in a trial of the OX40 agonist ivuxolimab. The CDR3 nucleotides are TGTGCCAGCAGCTACCATTCGGGGGAGCAGTACTTC. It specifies CASSYHSGEQYF.